These T cell receptor beta chains were read from a single sample in a study of T cell responses to AZD1222 COVID-19 vaccine. Using immunoSEQ multiplex PCR, the repertoire was profiled, and TCRdb retains in-frame clones only, with some absent. This table holds around 99,000 clones, over 75% found once. This specimen consisted of peripheral blood, obtained 28 days after the second AZD1222 dose. The receptors originated from an adult who received the AZD1222 COVID-19 vaccine. CDR3s include the opening cysteine and the closing phenylalanine or tryptophan. D genes are given only for firm matches. Clone size appears in some rows only: once, few, many, or a class for an expanded clone.

TRBJ2-2,.,.,TRBV5-4,TGTGCCAGCAGCTTGCGGGGGCTAGGGACCGGGGAGCTGTTTTTT,CASSLRGLGTGELFF
TRBJ1-2,.,TRBD1,TRBV29-1,TGCAGCGGGAGGGACAGGGCAACCGATCGCTACACCTTC,CSGRDRATDRYTF
TRBJ2-5,once,TRBD2,TRBV7-8,TGTGCCAGCAGCGGGACTACTTCCCAAGAGACCCAGTACTTC,CASSGTTSQETQYF
TRBJ1-5,.,.,TRBV25-1,TGTGCCAGCAGTGAACAGTTAGATCAGCCCCAGCATTTT,CASSEQLDQPQHF
TRBJ2-1,.,TRBD2,TRBV5-1,TGCGCCAGCAGTCCACGAGCGGGAGGGGGCAATGAGCAGTTCTTC,CASSPRAGGGNEQFF
TRBJ1-1,.,.,TRBV2,TGTGCCAGCAGTGAATGGCTGCTAGCTTTCTTT,CASSEWLLAFF
TRBJ1-2,.,.,TRBV12-3/TRBV12-4,TGTGCCAGCAGTGCTTCCTGGGACGGCTACACCTTC,CASSASWDGYTF
TRBJ2-7,.,TRBD2,TRBV10-1,TGCGCCAGACCTAGACTAGCGGGAGGGTACGAGCAGTACTTC,CARPRLAGGYEQYF
TRBJ2-5,.,.,TRBV12-3/TRBV12-4,TGTGCCAGCGGGCTAAGGGCCCAAGAGACCCAGTACTTC,CASGLRAQETQYF
TRBJ1-2,.,.,TRBV29-1,TGCAGCGCCATCCCAGTGCCCGAGGGCTACACCTTC,CSAIPVPEGYTF
TRBJ2-7,few,TRBD2,TRBV18,TGTGCCAGCTCACCCGGCGGGGGATCGGGAACCGAGCAGTACTTC,CASSPGGGSGTEQYF
TRBJ2-2,.,TRBD2,TRBV5-4,TGTGCCAGCAGCCAGGGACTAGGCAACACCGGGGAGCTGTTTTTT,CASSQGLGNTGELFF
TRBJ1-5,.,TRBD1,TRBV18,TGTGCCAGCTCACCGTTGGGGACAGGGGAACAGCCCCAGCATTTT,CASSPLGTGEQPQHF
TRBJ2-1,.,TRBD2,TRBV6-2/TRBV6-3,TGTGCCAGCAGTCTACTAGCGGGGGGGATCAATGAGCAGTTCTTC,CASSLLAGGINEQFF
TRBJ2-1,.,.,TRBV24-1,TGTGCCACCAGTGACCCCAGAACCCACAATGAGCAGTTCTTC,CATSDPRTHNEQFF
TRBJ1-5,.,.,TRBV4-1,TGCGCCAGCAGCCAAGAAGGAACAGGTTTGAGCAATCAGCCCCAGCATTTT,CASSQEGTGLSNQPQHF
TRBJ2-6,.,TRBD2,TRBV11-3,TGTGCCAGCAGCCCTAGCGGGCATGGGGCCAACGTCCTGACTTTC,CASSPSGHGANVLTF
TRBJ2-1,.,TRBD1,TRBV2,TGTGCCAGCAGTGAGGGACAGGGGCCCTACAATGAGCAGTTCTTC,CASSEGQGPYNEQFF
TRBJ1-5,.,.,TRBV7-8,TGTGCCAGCAGCTTAGTCGGACAAGTGAATAGCAATCAGCCCCAGCATTTT,CASSLVGQVNSNQPQHF
TRBJ1-2,.,.,TRBV13,TGTGCCAGCAGCTTAGGAACCAGCTATGGCTACACCTTC,CASSLGTSYGYTF
TRBJ1-2,.,.,TRBV7-2,TGTGCCAGCAGCTTAGCGCTGCTCAACTATGGCTACACCTTC,CASSLALLNYGYTF
TRBJ1-5,.,.,TRBV7-9,TGTGCCAGCAGCTTAGAACAATATCAGCCCCAGCATTTT,CASSLEQYQPQHF
TRBJ2-1,.,.,TRBV5-8,TGTGCCAGCAGCTTCGGGTCCTACAATGAGCAGTTCTTC,CASSFGSYNEQFF
TRBJ2-7,.,TRBD2,TRBV7-9,TGTGCCAGCAGCTTCTCTGGCGGGAGGGCCTACGAGCAGTACTTC,CASSFSGGRAYEQYF
TRBJ2-7,.,.,TRBV7-6,TGTGCCAGCAGCTTAGATGGGGGGCCCTACGAGCAGTACTTC,CASSLDGGPYEQYF
TRBJ1-4,.,TRBD1,TRBV28,TGTGCCAGCAGTCCCACAGGGGGCTCTGAAAAACTGTTTTTT,CASSPTGGSEKLFF
TRBJ1-1,.,.,TRBV9,TGTGCCAGCAGCGCCGGAGGAGGCACTGAAGCTTTCTTT,CASSAGGGTEAFF
TRBJ2-1,.,.,TRBV12-3/TRBV12-4,TGTGCCAGCAGTTTAATGCCCTACAATGAGCAGTTCTTC,CASSLMPYNEQFF
TRBJ1-2,.,TRBD1,TRBV7-2,TGTGCCAGCAGCTTAGATCGACAGGGAGAGCTCTATGGCTACACCTTC,CASSLDRQGELYGYTF
TRBJ1-3,.,.,TRBV4-2,TGTGCCAGCAGCCAAGACAGCCTCCCAACCGGAAACACCATATATTTT,CASSQDSLPTGNTIYF
TRBJ2-2,.,.,TRBV7-3,TGTGCCAGCAGCTTGCGGCGCGGGGAGCTGTTTTTT,CASSLRRGELFF
TRBJ1-4,.,.,TRBV5-1,TGCGCCAGCCGCCTTACGACAACTAATGAAAAACTGTTTTTT,CASRLTTTNEKLFF
TRBJ1-6,.,.,TRBV7-2,TGTGCCAGCACCAAGACCTATAATTCACCCCTCCACTTT,CASTKTYNSPLHF
TRBJ2-1,.,.,TRBV15,TGTGCCACCAGCAGAGATCGGGCTAGCGATAAGCAGTTCTTC,CATSRDRASDKQFF
TRBJ1-3,few,TRBD1,TRBV14,TGTGCCAGCAGCCAAGACGGGAGGACAGGGGGCTTTGCTGGAAACACCATATATTTT,CASSQDGRTGGFAGNTIYF
TRBJ2-7,.,TRBD2,TRBV18,TGTGCCAGCTCACCCGGGACTAGCGGGGTCTCCTACGAGCAGTACTTC,CASSPGTSGVSYEQYF
TRBJ2-7,.,.,TRBV27,TGTGCCATCCGACCCGGGGGCGCTAACGAGCAGTACTTC,CAIRPGGANEQYF